This TCR beta chain was sequenced for a study of blood T cell repertoires in COVID-19. Study summary: PBMCs, B-cell-depleted T cells, or T cells provided the cDNA or gDNA that made up the material.

Trimming pared 7 bases from V and 4 bases from J, leaving 20 bases between. The germline gives CDR1 LNHDA, CDR2 SQIVND (reference sequence). The CDR3 sequence is 16 residues long. Original handling: Amplification of reference gene primers provided the estimated nucleated cell counts. Clones were read by immunoSEQ multiplex PCR, and TCRdb kept only the in-frame ones, dropping some. Clone size and the V and J calls come from that table; the DNA yielded D and trimming. The table shows 25,000 to 40,000 clones, with about nine tenths occurring only once. This clone was found a few times. This sequence originates from a human donor with active COVID-19. The donor label of this sample is uncertain. The sequencing input was peripheral blood. This chain links TRBV19 with TRBJ1-5, with D possibly matching TRBD1 (5 bases). This chain's CDR3 is CASKPPGRVRNQPQHF. Written as DNA, the CDR3 is TGTGCCAGTAAGCCTCCTGGCAGGGTACGAAATCAGCCCCAGCATTTT.